Following are 29 T cell receptor beta chains from one sample sequenced in a study of T cells in tumors after PD-1 blockade. Produced via immunoSEQ multiplex PCR; TCRdb's table is partial and in-frame only. The table has fewer than 50,000 clones, about 84% seen once. The sequencing used PBMCs, collected before anti-PD-1 treatment. These TCRs come from a human donor with basal cell carcinoma.

The V and J genes are TRBV7-9 and TRBJ2-1, with TRBD2 as a possible D gene (6 bases). V gave up 5 bases and J gave up 12 bases, with 14 bases separating them. Germline V gives CDR1 SEHNR, CDR2 FQNEAQ (reference sequence). The length of the CDR3 is 12 residues. The CDR3 DNA is TGTGCCAGCAGCGCTTCTAGCGTCGGGCAGTTCTTC. The encoded protein is CASSASSVGQFF.

This chain joins TRBV5-1 and TRBJ2-7, with 8 bases aligning to TRBD1. Germline values: CDR1 SGHRS, CDR2 YFSETQ. V lost 4 bases to trimming and J lost 6 bases; unmatched junction nucleotides: 9. The CDR3 is 14 amino acids. The CDR3 loop is CASSVGDTGGEQYF. In nucleotides, the CDR3 is TGCGCCAGCAGCGTAGGGGATACAGGGGGCGAGCAGTACTTC.

The chain employs TRBV27 and TRBJ1-1, with TRBD1 matching 12 bases. The CDR3 spans 16 residues. Germline CDR1 and CDR2: MNHEY and SMNVEV (reference sequence). V was clipped by 1 base and J by 5 bases; unmatched bases: 5. The chain's CDR3 is CASSLWDRGRQTEAFF. The CDR3 DNA follows: TGTGCCAGCAGTTTATGGGACAGGGGGCGGCAAACTGAAGCTTTCTTT.

This chain uses TRBV7-2 with TRBJ2-5; TRBD2 aligns across 8 bases. Germline V gene data show CDR1 as SGHTA and CDR2 as FQGNSA. Trimming cost V 3 bases and J 4 bases; bases outside gene matches: 7. The CDR3 is 15 residues long. The CDR3 region has the DNA TGTGCCAGCAGCTTCGGGGGGGGGCTGATAGAGACCCAGTACTTC. Its protein product is CASSFGGGLIETQYF. Combining the CDR3 with reference TRBV7-2 and TRBJ2-5 gives the whole variable domain GAGVSQSPSNKVTEKGKDVELRCDPISGHTALYWYRQSLGQGLEFLIYFQGNSAPDKSGLPSDRFSAERTGGSVSTLTIQRTQQEDSAVYLCASSFGGGLIETQYFGPGTRLLVL.

V gene TRBV12-3 or TRBV12-4 combines with J gene TRBJ1-4; D ambiguous. Trimming shortened V by 8 bases and J by 8 bases, and 15 bases separated the two germline ends. The CDR3 runs 13 residues. In DNA form, the CDR3 reads TGTGCCAGCTCCCTAGGAGGTTCCGAAAAACTGTTTTTT. It codes for CASSLGGSEKLFF.

The chain links TRBV9 to TRBJ2-3, with D possibly matching TRBD1 (5 bases). CDR1 and CDR2 from the germline V gene are SGDLS and YYNGEE. Trimming shortened V by 2 bases and J by 0 bases, and 10 bases separated the two germline ends. CDR3 length: 15 amino acids. Here the CDR3 reads CASSVQGISTDTQYF. The DNA for the CDR3 is TGTGCCAGCAGCGTTCAGGGAATAAGCACAGATACGCAGTATTTT.

This clone was observed a handful of times. V and J are TRBV5-6 and TRBJ1-6, with TRBD1 matching over 8 bases. The germline V gene encodes CDR1 SGHDT and CDR2 YYEEEE. Trimming removed 4 bases from V and 6 bases from J; junction bases left unmatched: 9. This CDR3 region has 16 residues. The CDR3 DNA follows: TGTGCCAGCAGCGCTGACAGGGGAGCGGGTAATTCACCCCTCCACTTT. Its protein is CASSADRGAGNSPLHF.

This clone came up a few times. The J gene is TRBJ1-6, the V gene TRBV6-1; TRBD1 might be the D (6 bases). Trimming pared 1 base from V and 9 bases from J, leaving 10 bases between. Germline V gene sequence: CDR1 MNHNS, CDR2 SASEGT. The length of the CDR3 is 14 residues. This CDR3 is CASSEEGGSSPLHF. CDR3 bases: TGTGCCAGCAGTGAAGAAGGGGGGAGTTCACCCCTCCACTTT.

V gene TRBV2 combines with J gene TRBJ1-3, with 8 bases aligning to TRBD1. CDR3 length equals 14 residues. The germline gives CDR1 SNHLY, CDR2 FYNNEI. The trim removed 10 bases at V and 1 base at J, leaving 6 bases unmatched. The CDR3 DNA reads TGTGCCACCTACCAGGGGGCTTCTGGAAACACCATATATTTT. Translated: CATYQGASGNTIYF. The full variable domain, completed using reference TRBV2 and TRBJ1-3, is EPEVTQTPSHQVTQMGQEVILRCVPISNHLYFYWYRQILGQKVEFLVSFYNNEISEKSEIFDDQFSVERPDGSNFTLKIRSTKLEDSAMYFCATYQGASGNTIYFGEGSWLTVV.

J is TRBJ1-6 and V is TRBV6-1; D is ambiguous. V was clipped by 1 base and J by 15 bases, with 10 bases between them. This CDR3 has 12 residues. Per the germline V gene, CDR1 is MNHNS and CDR2 is SASEGT. The CDR3 coding sequence is TGTGCCAGCAGTGAAGAGGCAGGCCGCCTCCACTTT. It translates to CASSEEAGRLHF.

V gene TRBV19 combines with J gene TRBJ2-7, with 7 bases that match TRBD1. The length of the CDR3 is 15 residues. CDR1 and CDR2 (germline): LNHDA, SQIVND (reference sequence). Trimming cost V 5 bases and J 2 bases; bases outside gene matches: 9. In DNA form, the CDR3 reads TGTGCCAGTAGTTTGACCGGGACAGCCGCCTACGAGCAGTACTTC. Its translation is CASSLTGTAAYEQYF. The complete variable domain, with remaining parts taken from reference TRBV19 and TRBJ2-7, reads DGGITQSPKYLFRKEGQNVTLSCEQNLNHDAMYWYRQDPGQGLRLIYYSQIVNDFQKGDIAEGYSVSREKKESFPLTVTSAQKNPTAFYLCASSLTGTAAYEQYFGPGTRLTVT.

The genes are TRBV28 and TRBJ2-4; possibly TRBD2 for D (6 bases). Germline CDR1 is MDHEN and CDR2 is SYDVKM. Between the trimmed V and J ends, which lost 4 bases and 7 bases, there was a span of 14 bases. The CDR3 totals 14 residues. CDR3 sequence (DNA): TGTGCCAGCAGTTCCCCGGGGGTAACGAACATTCAGTACTTC. It is translated as CASSSPGVTNIQYF.

This clone was seen only once. The chain combines TRBV19 with TRBJ1-3; D remains unclear. The CDR3 covers 13 residues. V was cut by 3 bases and J by 10 bases, with 13 bases left in between. The germline gives CDR1 LNHDA, CDR2 SQIVND (reference sequence). The CDR3 coding sequence is TGTGCCAGTAGTATTGCCACAGCAGGTACCATATATTTT. Protein sequence: CASSIATAGTIYF.

V and J are TRBV7-9 and TRBJ2-3; 9 bases align to TRBD2. With V trimmed by 3 bases and J by 1 base, 2 bases remained unmatched. There are 15 residues in the CDR3. CDR1 and CDR2 from the germline V gene are SEHNR and FQNEAQ (reference sequence). The CDR3 coding sequence is TGTGCCAGCAGCTTGGGCGGGGGGGGCACAGATACGCAGTATTTT. Its translation: CASSLGGGGTDTQYF.

The chain recombines TRBV6-2 or TRBV6-3 with TRBJ1-3; D is uncertain. V lost 2 bases, J lost 4 bases, and 12 bases lay in between. This CDR3 has 15 amino acids. CDR1 is MNHEY, CDR2 SVGEGT, per germline. The CDR3 loop is CASSYGRRGGNTIYF. DNA for the CDR3: TGTGCCAGCAGTTACGGGAGGAGAGGAGGAAACACCATATATTTT.

The chain combines TRBV30 with TRBJ2-2; D perhaps matches TRBD2 (6 bases). Trimming removed 1 base from V and 5 bases from J, with 17 bases in between. This CDR3 region has 16 residues. The germline V gene has CDR1 GTSNPN and CDR2 SVGIG (reference sequence). CDR3 protein: CAWSATWTTRTGELFF. CDR3 nucleotides: TGTGCCTGGAGTGCGACTTGGACTACCCGTACCGGGGAGCTGTTTTTT.

This chain uses TRBV4-2 with TRBJ1-5, with 7 bases identical to TRBD1. The CDR3 sequence is 15 residues long. The germline CDR1 and CDR2 sequences are LGHNA and YNFKEQ. V lost 0 bases to trimming and J lost 7 bases; unmatched junction nucleotides: 6. CDR3 in DNA: TGTGCCAGCAGCCAAGATCGACAGGGCAGGCAGCCCCAGCATTTT. As protein: CASSQDRQGRQPQHF.

The V call is TRBV28, the J call TRBJ1-1, with D possibly being TRBD1 (6 bases). Germline V CDR1 and CDR2: MDHEN, SYDVKM. The CDR3 consists of 16 residues. Trimming left V 5 bases short and J 1 base short, with 17 bases between. The CDR3 region has the DNA TGTGCCAGCAGTATCTCGACCCTCAGGGGGAACACTGAAGCTTTCTTT. Translated, it gives CASSISTLRGNTEAFF.

This chain joins TRBV6-5 and TRBJ1-6, with D hard to call. The V end lost 0 bases, the J end lost 6 bases, and 9 bases lay between the germline ends. The CDR3 runs to 15 residues. From germline, CDR1 is MNHEY and CDR2 SVGAGI. The CDR3 here is CASSYSDQSNSPLHF. The CDR3 DNA follows: TGTGCCAGCAGTTACTCGGACCAGAGTAATTCACCCCTCCACTTT.

The gene calls are TRBV5-4 and TRBJ2-3, with 7 bases that match TRBD1. This CDR3 comprises 13 residues. The germline gives CDR1 SGHNT, CDR2 YYREEE (reference sequence). J gave up 6 bases and V 4 bases, and 5 bases lay outside the gene matches. The CDR3 protein is CASSVLTGDTQYF. In nucleotides, the CDR3 is TGTGCCAGCAGCGTACTGACAGGGGATACGCAGTATTTT.

V and J are TRBV7-2 and TRBJ1-3; D gene unclear. Germline CDR1 is SGHTA and CDR2 is FQGNSA. The CDR3 runs 14 residues. V shed 2 bases and J shed 0 bases, with 5 bases lying between them. In DNA, the CDR3 is TGTGCCAGCAGCTTAAAAAGCTCTGGAAACACCATATATTTT. Its translation is CASSLKSSGNTIYF.

The chain links TRBV6-5 to TRBJ2-3, with D possibly TRBD2 on 5 matching bases. Germline V CDR1 and CDR2: MNHEY, SVGAGI. The CDR3 is 14 amino acids. V dropped 5 bases and J dropped 5 bases, with 14 bases sitting between them. CDR3 in DNA: TGTGCCAGCAGTCAACTAGTGGACGTAGATACGCAGTATTTT. This sequence encodes CASSQLVDVDTQYF.

V usage is TRBV30 and J usage is TRBJ1-4; 9 nucleotides match TRBD1. This CDR3 spans 13 amino acids. J gave up 10 bases and V 4 bases, and 7 bases lay outside the gene matches. The germline V gene encodes CDR1 GTSNPN and CDR2 SVGIG (reference sequence). The CDR3 loop is CAWTLGQGGKLFF. CDR3 nucleotide sequence: TGTGCCTGGACCTTGGGACAGGGAGGAAAACTGTTTTTT.

The chain employs TRBV27 and TRBJ2-5, with D perhaps matching TRBD2 (5 bases). CDR1 is MNHEY, CDR2 SMNVEV, per germline (reference sequence). This CDR3 has 13 amino acids. V gave up 4 bases and J gave up 2 bases, with 8 bases separating them. The CDR3 spells CASSYGVQETQYF. DNA of the CDR3: TGTGCCAGCAGTTACGGGGTTCAAGAGACCCAGTACTTC.

The chain is built from TRBV11-3 and TRBJ2-1; 11 bases are shared with TRBD2. The CDR3 length is 14 residues. V trimming: 4 bases; J trimming: 7 bases; junction bases outside the gene matches: 3. Germline V gene data show CDR1 as SGHNT and CDR2 as YENEEA. CDR3 region: CASSSRTSGNEQFF. The CDR3, as DNA: TGTGCCAGCAGCTCCAGGACTAGCGGGAATGAGCAGTTCTTC. The full variable domain, with the rest looked up from reference TRBV11-3 and TRBJ2-1, is EAGVVQSPRYKIIEKKQPVAFWCNPISGHNTLYWYLQNLGQGPELLIRYENEEAVDDSQLPKDRFSAERLKGVDSTLKIQPAELGDSAVYLCASSSRTSGNEQFFGPGTRLTVL.

CDR3 protein: CASSSGQGGTNEQYF. The CDR3 DNA follows: TGCGCCAGCAGCTCGGGACAGGGCGGGACCAACGAGCAGTACTTC. The chain links TRBV5-1 to TRBJ2-7, with TRBD1 identical over 9 bases. This CDR3 contains 15 residues. V lost 3 bases to trimming and J lost 5 bases; unmatched junction nucleotides: 9. Germline assignment: CDR1 SGHRS and CDR2 YFSETQ.

In its sample, this clone was seen once. The rearrangement links TRBV7-8 to TRBJ1-4; D perhaps matches TRBD1 (6 bases). V lost 5 bases and J 8 bases, leaving 18 bases between the germline ends. Germline V CDR1 and CDR2: SGHVS, FQNEAQ. The CDR3 extends over 15 amino acids. CDR3 sequence (DNA): TGTGCCAGCAGCCTCATACAGGGTTCAAGGGAAAAACTGTTTTTT. Amino acid sequence: CASSLIQGSREKLFF.

The chain links TRBV2 to TRBJ1-6, with D perhaps TRBD1 (5 bases). This CDR3 spans 13 amino acids. Germline V gene data show CDR1 as SNHLY and CDR2 as FYNNEI. Trimming stripped 3 bases from V and 8 bases from J, with 8 bases between. CDR3 in DNA: TGTGCCAGCAGTGAGGGGGGATATTCACCCCTCCACTTT. This encodes CASSEGGYSPLHF.

V is TRBV2 and J is TRBJ1-6; 9 bases map to TRBD1. J was trimmed by 8 bases and V by 5 bases; bases with no gene match: 4. The CDR3 is 14 amino acids. Germline V lookup: CDR1 SNHLY, CDR2 FYNNEI. The CDR3 bases are TGTGCCAGCAGTTTGGACAGGGGATATTCACCCCTCCACTTT. Translating it yields CASSLDRGYSPLHF.